Here is one T cell receptor beta chain with its context. The sample belongs to a study of response to subunit inactivated influenza vaccine. Via MiXCR, TCRdb re-called the RT-PCR reads, giving one row per CDR3 protein. Seen here are 500,000 or so distinct CDR3 sequences, 15% to 20% observed once, and the top ten hold less than 4%. The V gene lost 6 bases and the J gene lost 6 bases, with 15 bases spanning the gap. There are 13 residues in the CDR3. The TCR originated in a man in his fifties or sixties who received an inactivated influenza vaccine. Sample: CD4+ T cells sorted from PBMCs, taken roughly 24 months after vaccination. This rearrangement joins TRBV12-3 or TRBV12-4 to TRBJ2-7; TRBD2 might be the D (5 bases). The CDR3 DNA follows: TGTGCCAGCAGCACCCTCCGGGAACCCGAGCAGTACTTC. Residues: CASSTLREPEQYF.